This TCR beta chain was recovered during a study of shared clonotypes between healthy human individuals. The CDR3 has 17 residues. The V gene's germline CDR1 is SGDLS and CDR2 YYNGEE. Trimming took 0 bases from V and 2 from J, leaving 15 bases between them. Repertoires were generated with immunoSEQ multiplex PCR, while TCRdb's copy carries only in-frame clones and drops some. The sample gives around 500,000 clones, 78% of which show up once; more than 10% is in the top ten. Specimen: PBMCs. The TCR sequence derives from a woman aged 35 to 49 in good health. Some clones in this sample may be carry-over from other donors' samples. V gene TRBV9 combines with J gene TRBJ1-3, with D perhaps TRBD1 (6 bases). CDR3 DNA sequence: TGTGCCAGCAGCGTAGAAGGGGGGAAGAGAACTGGAAACACCATATATTTT. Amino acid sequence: CASSVEGGKRTGNTIYF.